The clone carrying this TCR beta chain has a handful of counts. These data belong to a study of blood T cell repertoires in COVID-19. Overall study: Samples taken during acute and convalescent COVID-19 were collected in the United States, Italy and Spain. The cDNA or gDNA used as material had been derived from T cells, B-cell-depleted T cells, or PBMCs.

Per the study methods: Amplifying reference gene primers gave estimates of nucleated cell counts. This table comes from immunoSEQ multiplex PCR, and its TCRdb copy is limited to in-frame clones, with some not included. Clonal size and the V and J genes are those of that table, whereas D and trimming came from the DNA. Of under 150,000 clones in the sample, 65% to 90% are singletons; the top ten hold approximately 11%. CDR3 size: 14 residues. The clonotype comes from an elderly man with acute or convalescent COVID-19. Sequencing input: peripheral blood. The rearrangement links TRBV12-1 to TRBJ2-1; TRBD2 was called by the table and not checked on the DNA. TRBV12-1 is described as a pseudogene. The DNA of the CDR3 is TGTGCCAGCTGCTGCTTCGTGACTGGCAATGAGCAGTTCTTC. It codes for CASCCFVTGNEQFF.